One sample yielded the 7 T cell receptor beta chains listed below, sequenced in a study of T cell repertoires in cytomegalovirus infection. These TCRs' antigens remain unknown. Via MiXCR, TCRdb re-called the reads, giving one row per CDR3 protein. The sample records around 99,000 distinct CDR3 sequences, around 28% being singletons. Sequences were derived from CD8+ T cells from cultured PBMCs, sampled from culture after CMV antigen stimulation. The receptor source for this set is a human donor in good health (CMV status not recorded). Some clones in this sample may be carry-over from other donors' samples.

The gene calls are TRBV12-3 or TRBV12-4 and TRBJ1-5; the match to TRBD1 covers 7 bases. J lost 3 bases, V lost 2 bases, and 7 bases had no gene match. The CDR3 is 16 residues long. The CDR3 region is CASSLLWTGDNQPQHF. The CDR3 DNA reads as TGTGCCAGCAGTTTATTGTGGACAGGCGACAATCAGCCCCAGCATTTT.

The chain joins TRBV27 to TRBJ2-7; D unresolved. Per the germline V gene, CDR1 is MNHEY and CDR2 is SMNVEV (reference sequence). The CDR3 contains 13 residues. The V gene lost 2 bases and the J gene lost 2 bases, with 7 bases spanning the gap. The CDR3 DNA reads TGTGCCAGCAGTTTAACCTTAACCTACGAGCAGTACTTC. This translates into CASSLTLTYEQYF.

This clonotype showed up just a few times. The rearrangement uses TRBV12-3 or TRBV12-4 and TRBJ2-4, with D possibly being TRBD1 (6 bases). The V end was cut by 3 bases, the J end by 15 bases, with 21 bases between. This CDR3 spans 14 amino acids. CDR3 region: CASSFQGSGSKTYF. CDR3 nucleotides: TGTGCCAGCAGTTTCCAGGGGTCTGGGTCCAAGACGTACTTC.

This clonotype was counted many times. The CDR3 loop reads CASSLEDTGELFF. The CDR3 nucleotides read TGTGCCAGCAGCTTGGAGGACACCGGGGAGCTGTTTTTT. The chain employs TRBV5-4 and TRBJ2-2, with D uncertain. The CDR3 totals 13 residues. Per germline, CDR1 SGHNT and CDR2 YYREEE (reference sequence). V was shortened by 0 bases and J by 3 bases, with 3 bases between the two germline ends. Variable domain in full (rest from reference TRBV5-4 and TRBJ2-2): ETGVTQSPTHLIKTRGQQVTLRCSSQSGHNTVSWYQQALGQGPQFIFQYYREEENGRGNFPPRFSGLQFPNYSSELNVNALELDDSALYLCASSLEDTGELFFGEGSRLTVL.

V usage is TRBV13 and J usage is TRBJ2-7, with 7 nucleotides matching TRBD2. Germline lookup yields CDR1 PRHDT and CDR2 FYEKMQ (reference sequence). Unmatched junction bases numbered 13, after V lost 0 bases and J lost 5 bases. CDR3 length equals 17 residues. CDR3 coding DNA: TGTGCCAGCAGCTTAGGACCCAGCGGGGCTTATGGGAACGAGCAGTACTTC. Encoded protein: CASSLGPSGAYGNEQYF.

V usage is TRBV9 and J usage is TRBJ2-1; weak D call: TRBD1 (6 bases). Germline CDR1 reads SGDLS; CDR2 reads YYNGEE. Trimming removed 2 bases at V and 8 bases at J, with 14 bases between. CDR3 length: 14 residues. CDR3 in amino acids: CASSVWTAGDEQFF. The CDR3 region has the DNA TGTGCCAGCAGCGTGTGGACAGCCGGGGATGAGCAGTTCTTC.

The chain uses TRBV7-9 and TRBJ2-1, with 7 bases identical to TRBD1. CDR3 length: 15 residues. Germline V lookup: CDR1 SEHNR, CDR2 FQNEAQ (reference sequence). V gave up 3 bases and J gave up 1 base; unmatched junction bases: 3. CDR3 loop: CASSFRQGSYNEQFF. The CDR3 coding sequence is TGTGCCAGCAGCTTCCGACAGGGATCCTACAATGAGCAGTTCTTC.